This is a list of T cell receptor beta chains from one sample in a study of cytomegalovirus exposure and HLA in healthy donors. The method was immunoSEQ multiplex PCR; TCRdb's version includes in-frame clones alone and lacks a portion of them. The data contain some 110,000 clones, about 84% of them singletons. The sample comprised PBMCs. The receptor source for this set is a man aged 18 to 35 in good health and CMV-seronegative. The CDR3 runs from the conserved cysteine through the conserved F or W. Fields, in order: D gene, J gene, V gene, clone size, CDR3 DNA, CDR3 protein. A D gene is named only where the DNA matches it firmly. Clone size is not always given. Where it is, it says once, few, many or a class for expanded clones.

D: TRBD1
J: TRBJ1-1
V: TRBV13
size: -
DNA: TGTGCCAGCAGCTCAGGGGGGCCGAACACTGAAGCTTTCTTT
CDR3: CASSSGGPNTEAFF

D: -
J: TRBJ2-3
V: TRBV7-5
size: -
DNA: TGTGTCAGAAGCTTACCGGATTCGGGTATTACAGATACGCAGTATTTT
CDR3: CVRSLPDSGITDTQYF

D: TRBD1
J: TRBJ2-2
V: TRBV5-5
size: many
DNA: TGTGCCAGCAGCTTGGCAGGGGGCGCGGGGACCGGGGAGCTGTTTTTT
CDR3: CASSLAGGAGTGELFF

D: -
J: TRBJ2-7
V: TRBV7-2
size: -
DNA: TGTGCCAGCAGCCAGTCCTCCTACGAGCAGTACTTC
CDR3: CASSQSSYEQYF

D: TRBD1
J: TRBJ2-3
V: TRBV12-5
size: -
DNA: TGTGCTAGTGGTTCAGAAATACAGGGGGCGCAGATGACAGATACGCAGTATTTT
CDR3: CASGSEIQGAQMTDTQYF

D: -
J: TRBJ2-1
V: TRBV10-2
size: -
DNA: TGCGCCAGCAGGAAGACAACTTACAATGAGCAGTTCTTC
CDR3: CASRKTTYNEQFF

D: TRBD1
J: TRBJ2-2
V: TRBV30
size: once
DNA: TGTGCCTGGAGGACAGGGGCGAGGACCGGGGAGCTGTTTTTT
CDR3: CAWRTGARTGELFF

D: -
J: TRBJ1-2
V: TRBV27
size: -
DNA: TGTGCCAGCAGTGGTCAGGGTCCCTATGGCTACACCTTC
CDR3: CASSGQGPYGYTF

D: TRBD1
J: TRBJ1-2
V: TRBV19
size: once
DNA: TGTGCCAGTAGTATAGTAGGGGGCTCTGGCTACACCTTC
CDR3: CASSIVGGSGYTF

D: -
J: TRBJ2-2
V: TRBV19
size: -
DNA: TGTGCCAGTAGTAGCGGGGGCGCGAACACCGGGGAGCTGTTTTTT
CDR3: CASSSGGANTGELFF

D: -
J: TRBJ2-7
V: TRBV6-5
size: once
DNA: TGTGCCAGTTCTACGGGGGTCGAGCAGTACTTC
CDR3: CASSTGVEQYF

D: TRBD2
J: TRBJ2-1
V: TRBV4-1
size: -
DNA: TGCGCCAGCAGCCTAGCGGGGAGCTCCTACAATGAGCAGTTCTTC
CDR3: CASSLAGSSYNEQFF

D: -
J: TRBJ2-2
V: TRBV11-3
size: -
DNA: TGTGCCAGCAGCCCCCCAAACACCGGGGAGCTGTTTTTT
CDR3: CASSPPNTGELFF

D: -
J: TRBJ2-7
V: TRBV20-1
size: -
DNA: TGCAGTGCTAGCCAGGGCTACGAGCAGTACTTC
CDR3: CSASQGYEQYF

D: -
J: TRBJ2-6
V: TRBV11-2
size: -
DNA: TGTGCCAGCAGCTTAGGGGGGGTAACGAGTTCTCTGGCGGCCAACGTCCTGACTTTC
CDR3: CASSLGGVTSSLAANVLTF

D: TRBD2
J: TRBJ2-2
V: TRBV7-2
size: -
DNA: TGTGCCAGCAGCTTAGTGGGACCTCGGACTAGCGGGGGCACCGGGGAGCTGTTTTTT
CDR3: CASSLVGPRTSGGTGELFF

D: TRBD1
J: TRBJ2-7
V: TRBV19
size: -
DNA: TGTGCCAGTAGTACCGGGGGGACAGGGGAAGGTGAGCAGTACTTC
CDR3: CASSTGGTGEGEQYF

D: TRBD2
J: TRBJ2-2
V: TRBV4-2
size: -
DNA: TGTGCCAGCAGCCAAGAGAGCGGGATTACCACCGGGGAGCTGTTTTTT
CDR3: CASSQESGITTGELFF

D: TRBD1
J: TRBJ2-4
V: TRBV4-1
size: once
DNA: TGCGCCAGCGGAACAGGGGTAAACATTCAGTACTTC
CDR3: CASGTGVNIQYF

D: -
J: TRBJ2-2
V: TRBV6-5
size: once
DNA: TGTGCCAGCAGTTACTCTAGAGGACTCTCCACCGGGGAGCTGTTTTTT
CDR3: CASSYSRGLSTGELFF

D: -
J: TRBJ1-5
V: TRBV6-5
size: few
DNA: TGTGCCAGCAGTTCCAAGGCAGGGGCAGGCAATCAGCCCCAGCATTTT
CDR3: CASSSKAGAGNQPQHF

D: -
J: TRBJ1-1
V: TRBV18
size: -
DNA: TGTGCCAGCTCACCACCCTCTTTTGAGACTGAAGCTTTCTTT
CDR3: CASSPPSFETEAFF

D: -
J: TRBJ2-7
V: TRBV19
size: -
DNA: TGTGCCAGTAGTATGGGCGGGGAGGCCTACGAGCAGTACTTC
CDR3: CASSMGGEAYEQYF

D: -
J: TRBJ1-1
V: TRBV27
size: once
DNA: TGTGCCAGCATCGGTGGGCCTCTGAACACTGAAGCTTTCTTT
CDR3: CASIGGPLNTEAFF

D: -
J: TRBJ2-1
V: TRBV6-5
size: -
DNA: TGTGCCAGCAGTTACTTGGGGGTAGCGGCCGACAATGAGCAGTTCTTC
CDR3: CASSYLGVAADNEQFF

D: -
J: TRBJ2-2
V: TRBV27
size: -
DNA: TGTGCCACCTCCCCCGGGACTAACACCGGGGAGCTGTTTTTT
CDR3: CATSPGTNTGELFF

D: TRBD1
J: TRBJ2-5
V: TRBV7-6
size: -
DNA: TGTGCCAGCAGTGGAAGGGACAGGGGTTGGGAGACCCAGTACTTC
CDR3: CASSGRDRGWETQYF

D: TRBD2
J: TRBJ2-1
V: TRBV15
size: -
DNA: TGTGCCACCAGCGAAAGTAGCGGGGGCCCACGGAATGAGCAGTTCTTC
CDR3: CATSESSGGPRNEQFF

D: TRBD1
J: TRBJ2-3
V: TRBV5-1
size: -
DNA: TGCGCCAGCAGCTTGGGGACAGGGGTGAGCAGCGCAGATACGCAGTATTTT
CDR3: CASSLGTGVSSADTQYF

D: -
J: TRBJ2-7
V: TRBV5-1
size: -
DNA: TGCGCCAGCAGCTTTTCCAGGGAAGCAACCTACGAGCAGTACTTC
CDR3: CASSFSREATYEQYF

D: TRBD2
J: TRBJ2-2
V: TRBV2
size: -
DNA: TGTGCCAGCCGGGGGAGGACTAGCGGGAAACCCGGGGAGCTGTTTTTT
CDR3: CASRGRTSGKPGELFF

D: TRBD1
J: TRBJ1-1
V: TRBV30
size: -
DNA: TGTGCCTCCCCCGGGACAGGGCTGAACACTGAAGCTTTCTTT
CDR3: CASPGTGLNTEAFF

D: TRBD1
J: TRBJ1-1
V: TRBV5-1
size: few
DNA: TGCGCCAGCAGCCTGACAGGGCCAACTGAAGCTTTCTTT
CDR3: CASSLTGPTEAFF

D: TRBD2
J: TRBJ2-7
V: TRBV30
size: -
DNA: TGTGCCTGGACAGCGGGGGGGAGGGACGAGCAGTACTTC
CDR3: CAWTAGGRDEQYF

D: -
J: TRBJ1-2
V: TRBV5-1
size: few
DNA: TGCGCCAGCAGCTTGCAAGCAACTAACTATGGCTACACCTTC
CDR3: CASSLQATNYGYTF

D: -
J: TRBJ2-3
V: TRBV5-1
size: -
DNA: TGCGCCAGCAGCTTCAAAGATACGCAGTATTTT
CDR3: CASSFKDTQYF

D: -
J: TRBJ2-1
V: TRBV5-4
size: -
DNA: TGTGCCAGCAGCCCCTCCGTGGGGGGACTCAATGAGCAGTTCTTC
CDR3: CASSPSVGGLNEQFF

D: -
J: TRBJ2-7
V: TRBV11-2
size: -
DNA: TGTGCCAGCAGCTTAATCAGGGGAGCCTACGAGCAGTACTTC
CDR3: CASSLIRGAYEQYF

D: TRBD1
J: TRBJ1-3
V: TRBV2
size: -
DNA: TGTGCCAGCAGGGAACCCTCTGGACAGGGTGGAAACACCATATATTTT
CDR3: CASREPSGQGGNTIYF

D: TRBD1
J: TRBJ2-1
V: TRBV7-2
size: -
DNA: TGTGCCAGCAGCCCACGGACAGGGAAGAGCTATGAGCAGTTCTTC
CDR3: CASSPRTGKSYEQFF

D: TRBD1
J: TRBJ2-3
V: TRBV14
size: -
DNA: TGTGCCAGCAGCCACAGGGGGCAGGGCACAGATACGCAGTATTTT
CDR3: CASSHRGQGTDTQYF

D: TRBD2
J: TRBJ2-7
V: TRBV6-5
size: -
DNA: TGTGCCAGCAGTTACCGTACTAGCGGACATTACCCGGAGCAGTACTTC
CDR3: CASSYRTSGHYPEQYF

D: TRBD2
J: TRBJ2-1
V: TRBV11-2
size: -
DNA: TGTGCCAGCAGCCCCGGGGGGAACAACAATGAGCAGTTCTTC
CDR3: CASSPGGNNNEQFF

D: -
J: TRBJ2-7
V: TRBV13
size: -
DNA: TGTGCCAGCAGCCCAAGGGGCAGGGTCTACGAGCAGTACTTC
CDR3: CASSPRGRVYEQYF

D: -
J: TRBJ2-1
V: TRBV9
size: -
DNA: TGTGCCAGCAGCGTAGCTATGCGGGGCAATGAGCAGTTCTTC
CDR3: CASSVAMRGNEQFF

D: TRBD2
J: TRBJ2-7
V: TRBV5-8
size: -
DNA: TGTGCCAGCAGCTTGGGAGCGGGGGACTACGAGCAGTACTTC
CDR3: CASSLGAGDYEQYF

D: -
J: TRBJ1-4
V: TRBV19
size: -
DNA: TGTGCCAGTAGTATAGTATCCGGGTCCGGGAAACTGTTTTTT
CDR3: CASSIVSGSGKLFF

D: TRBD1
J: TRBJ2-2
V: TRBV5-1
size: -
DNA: TGCGCCAGCAGCTCAACCCGGGACAGGGGTATAACCGGGGAGCTGTTTTTT
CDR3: CASSSTRDRGITGELFF

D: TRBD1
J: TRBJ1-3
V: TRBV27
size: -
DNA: TGTGCCAGCAGTTTTGGCAGGGGGCTAGGAGGAAACACCATATATTTT
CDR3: CASSFGRGLGGNTIYF

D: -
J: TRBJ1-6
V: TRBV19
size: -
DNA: TGTGCCAGTAGTACAGCGGACGGACGCTCCTCACCCCTCCACTTT
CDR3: CASSTADGRSSPLHF

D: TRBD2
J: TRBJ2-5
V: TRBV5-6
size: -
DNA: TGTGCCAGCAGCTTGGCCGGGCGGGGGGCACAAGAGACCCAGTACTTC
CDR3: CASSLAGRGAQETQYF

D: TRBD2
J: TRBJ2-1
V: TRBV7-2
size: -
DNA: TGTGCCAGCAGCTTACTAAGACTAGCCGGGGGTCCCTCCTACAATGAGCAGTTCTTC
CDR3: CASSLLRLAGGPSYNEQFF

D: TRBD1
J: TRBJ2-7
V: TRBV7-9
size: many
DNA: TGTGCCAGCAGCATCGGGACAGGGTCCCACGAGCAGTACTTC
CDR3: CASSIGTGSHEQYF

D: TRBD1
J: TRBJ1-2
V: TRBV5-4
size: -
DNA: TGTGCCAGCAGCTTGGGACAGGGGGAAGTCTATGGCTACACCTTC
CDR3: CASSLGQGEVYGYTF

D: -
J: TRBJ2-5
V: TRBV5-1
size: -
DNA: TGCGCCAGCAGCGCGACAGACCAACAAGAGACCCAGTACTTC
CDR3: CASSATDQQETQYF

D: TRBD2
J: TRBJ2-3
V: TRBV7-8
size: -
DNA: TGTGCCAGCTCCCCGGCGGGAGTCACAACAGATACGCAGTATTTT
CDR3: CASSPAGVTTDTQYF

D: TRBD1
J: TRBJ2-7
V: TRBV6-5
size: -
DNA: TGTGCCAGCAGTCCCTCGGGGACAGGGTCCTACGAGCAGTACTTC
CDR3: CASSPSGTGSYEQYF

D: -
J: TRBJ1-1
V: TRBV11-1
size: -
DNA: TGTGCCAGCAGCCTCGGTTGGACTGAAGCTTTCTTT
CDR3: CASSLGWTEAFF

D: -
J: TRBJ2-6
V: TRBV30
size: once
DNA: TGTGCCTGGGGCCCAGGATCTGGGGCCAACGTCCTGACTTTC
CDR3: CAWGPGSGANVLTF